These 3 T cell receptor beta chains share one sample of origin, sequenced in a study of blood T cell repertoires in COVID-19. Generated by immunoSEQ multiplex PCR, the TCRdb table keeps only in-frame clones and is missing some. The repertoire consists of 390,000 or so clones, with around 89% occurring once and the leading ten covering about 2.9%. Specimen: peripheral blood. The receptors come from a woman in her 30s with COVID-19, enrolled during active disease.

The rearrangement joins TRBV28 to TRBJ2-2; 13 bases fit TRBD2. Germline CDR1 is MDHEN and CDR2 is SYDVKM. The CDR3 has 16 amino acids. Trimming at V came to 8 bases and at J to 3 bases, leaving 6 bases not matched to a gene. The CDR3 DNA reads TGTGCCAGCCGGACTAGCGGGGGAAGCTACACCGGGGAGCTGTTTTTT. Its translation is CASRTSGGSYTGELFF.

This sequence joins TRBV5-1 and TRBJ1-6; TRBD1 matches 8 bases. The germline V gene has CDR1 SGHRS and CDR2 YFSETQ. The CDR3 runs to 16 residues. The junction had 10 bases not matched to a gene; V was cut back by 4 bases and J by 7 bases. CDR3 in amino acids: CASSVSRDRLNSPLHF. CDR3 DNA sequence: TGCGCCAGCAGCGTTTCCCGGGACAGGTTGAATTCACCCCTCCACTTT. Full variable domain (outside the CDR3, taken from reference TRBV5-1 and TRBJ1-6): KAGVTQTPRYLIKTRGQQVTLSCSPISGHRSVSWYQQTPGQGLQFLFEYFSETQRNKGNFPGRFSGRQFSNSRSEMNVSTLELGDSALYLCASSVSRDRLNSPLHFGNGTRLTVT.

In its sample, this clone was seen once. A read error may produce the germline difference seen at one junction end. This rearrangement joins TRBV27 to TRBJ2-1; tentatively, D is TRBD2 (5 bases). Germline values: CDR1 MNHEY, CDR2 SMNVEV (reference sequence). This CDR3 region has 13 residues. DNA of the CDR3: TGTGCCAGCAGTTTGGCGTGGACTCGGGCCATGATCTTC. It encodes CASSLAWTRAMIF.